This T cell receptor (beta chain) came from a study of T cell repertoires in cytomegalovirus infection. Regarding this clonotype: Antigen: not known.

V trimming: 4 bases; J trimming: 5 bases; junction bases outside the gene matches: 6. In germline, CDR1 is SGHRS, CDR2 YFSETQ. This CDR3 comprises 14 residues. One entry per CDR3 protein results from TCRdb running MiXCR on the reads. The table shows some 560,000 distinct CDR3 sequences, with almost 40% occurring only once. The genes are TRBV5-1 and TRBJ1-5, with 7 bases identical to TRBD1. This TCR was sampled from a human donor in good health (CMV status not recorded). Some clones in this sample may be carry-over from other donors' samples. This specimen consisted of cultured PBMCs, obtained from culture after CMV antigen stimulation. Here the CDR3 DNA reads TGCGCCAGCAGCAGGGGGCCGGCAGATCAGCCCCAGCATTTT. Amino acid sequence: CASSRGPADQPQHF.